This TCR beta chain was identified during a study of healthy donors' naive CD4 and CD8 T cells. Study details: Donors came from three age groups: 20-25, 40-50 and 60-70 years. Whole-study findings and limits: Bias from naive T cell homeostatic proliferation was not addressed. Positive CDR3 charge linked to CD4+ cells, negative to CD8+ cells.

This CDR3 is built from 15 residues. Germline V gene lookup returns CDR1 SQVTM and CDR2 ANQGSEA. Trimming cost V 6 bases and J 7 bases; bases outside gene matches: 12. Details on this clonotype: Its antigen is unknown.

Naive CD4+ cells were sorted as CD4+CD8-CD45RO-CD45RA+; naive CD8+ as CD8+CD4-CD45RA+CD27bright. TCR libraries were built from 450 to 650 ng of total RNA by linear amplification. TCRdb re-called the reads through MiXCR, storing one row per CDR3 protein. This sample yields approximately 200,000 distinct CDR3 sequences, of which about 70% are seen a single time; roughly 2.4% belongs to the top ten. The chain couples TRBV29-1 to TRBJ2-1, with 10 bases matching TRBD1. This TCR was sampled from a pool of human donors in good health; the sample pools cells from several healthy donors. The specimen was naive CD4+ and CD8+ T cells sorted from blood, pooled from several donors. The CDR3 protein is CSVTPGTGEGNEQFF. Written as DNA, the CDR3 is TGCAGCGTGACCCCCGGGACAGGGGAGGGTAATGAGCAGTTCTTC.